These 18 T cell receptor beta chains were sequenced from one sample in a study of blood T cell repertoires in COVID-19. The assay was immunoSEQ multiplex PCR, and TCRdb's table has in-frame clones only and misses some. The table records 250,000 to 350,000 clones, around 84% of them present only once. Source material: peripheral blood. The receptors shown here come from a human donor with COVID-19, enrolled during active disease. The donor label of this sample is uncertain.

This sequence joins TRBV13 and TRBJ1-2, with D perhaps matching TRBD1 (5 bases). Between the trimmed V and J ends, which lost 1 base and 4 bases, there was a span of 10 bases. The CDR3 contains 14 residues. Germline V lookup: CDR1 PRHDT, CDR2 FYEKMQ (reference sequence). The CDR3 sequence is CASSLERGGYGYTF. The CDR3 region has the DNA TGTGCCAGCAGCTTAGAAAGGGGTGGCTATGGCTACACCTTC.

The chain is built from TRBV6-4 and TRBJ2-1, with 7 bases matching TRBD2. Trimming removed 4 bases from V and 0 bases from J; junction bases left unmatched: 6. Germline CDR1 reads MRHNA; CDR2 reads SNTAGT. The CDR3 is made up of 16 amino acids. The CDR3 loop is CASSALGGSSYNEQFF. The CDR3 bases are TGTGCCAGCAGTGCCCTCGGCGGGAGCTCCTACAATGAGCAGTTCTTC.

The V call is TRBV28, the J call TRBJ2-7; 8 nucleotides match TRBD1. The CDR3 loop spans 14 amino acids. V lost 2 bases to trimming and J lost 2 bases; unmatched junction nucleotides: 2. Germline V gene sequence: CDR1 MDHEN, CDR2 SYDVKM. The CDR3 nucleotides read TGTGCCAGCAGTTTAACAGGGGGAACCTACGAGCAGTACTTC. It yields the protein CASSLTGGTYEQYF.

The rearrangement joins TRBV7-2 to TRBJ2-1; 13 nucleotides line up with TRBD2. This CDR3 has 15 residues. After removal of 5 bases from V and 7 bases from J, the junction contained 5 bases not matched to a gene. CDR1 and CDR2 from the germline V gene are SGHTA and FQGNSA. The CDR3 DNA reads TGTGCCAGCAGCATGGGACTAGCGGGGCAGAATGAGCAGTTCTTC. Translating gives CASSMGLAGQNEQFF. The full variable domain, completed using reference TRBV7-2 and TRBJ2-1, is GAGVSQSPSNKVTEKGKDVELRCDPISGHTALYWYRQSLGQGLEFLIYFQGNSAPDKSGLPSDRFSAERTGGSVSTLTIQRTQQEDSAVYLCASSMGLAGQNEQFFGPGTRLTVL.

The CDR3 region has the DNA TGTGCCAGCAGCCAAGCCAGGGGCGGGACTGAAGCTTTCTTT. Translating gives CASSQARGGTEAFF. This chain connects TRBV3-1 (or the pseudogene TRBV3-2) to TRBJ1-1, with a tentative D call TRBD1 (6 bases). From germline, CDR1 is LGHDT and CDR2 YNNKEL (reference sequence). V lost 1 base and J 5 bases, leaving 11 bases between the germline ends. This CDR3 spans 14 amino acids.

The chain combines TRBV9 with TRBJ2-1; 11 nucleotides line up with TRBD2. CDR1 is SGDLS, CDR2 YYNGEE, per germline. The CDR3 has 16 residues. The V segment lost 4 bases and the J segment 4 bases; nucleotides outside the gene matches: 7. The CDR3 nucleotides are TGTGCCAGCAGCCCATTAGCGGGAGGGGCATACAATGAGCAGTTCTTC. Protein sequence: CASSPLAGGAYNEQFF.

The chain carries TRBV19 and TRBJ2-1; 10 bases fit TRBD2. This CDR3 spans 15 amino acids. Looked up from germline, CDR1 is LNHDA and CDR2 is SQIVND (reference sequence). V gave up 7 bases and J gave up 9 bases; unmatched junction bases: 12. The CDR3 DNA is TGTGCCAGTACCCTAGCGGGAGAGAAAGATGGTGAGCAGTTCTTC. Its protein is CASTLAGEKDGEQFF.

The DNA of the CDR3 is TGTGCCAGCAGCTTGGAGCGGGGGGCAACAAAGGGCTACACCTTC. This sequence encodes CASSLERGATKGYTF. The chain uses TRBV5-4 and TRBJ1-2; possible D gene TRBD1, 6 bases. Trimming pared 0 bases from V and 8 bases from J, leaving 17 bases between. Germline V gene lookup returns CDR1 SGHNT and CDR2 YYREEE (reference sequence). CDR3 length equals 15 residues.

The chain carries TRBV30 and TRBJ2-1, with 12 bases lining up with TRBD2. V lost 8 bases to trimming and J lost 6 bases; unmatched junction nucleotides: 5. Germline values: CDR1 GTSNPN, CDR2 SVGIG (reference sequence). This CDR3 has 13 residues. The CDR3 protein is CARTSGRINEQFF. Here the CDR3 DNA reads TGTGCCCGCACTAGCGGGAGGATCAATGAGCAGTTCTTC.

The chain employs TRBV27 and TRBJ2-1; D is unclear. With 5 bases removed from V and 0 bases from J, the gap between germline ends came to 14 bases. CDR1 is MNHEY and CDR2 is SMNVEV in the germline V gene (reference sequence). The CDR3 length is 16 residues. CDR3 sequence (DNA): TGTGCCAGCAGTGATAGCCCTCAGCACTCCTACAATGAGCAGTTCTTC. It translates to CASSDSPQHSYNEQFF.

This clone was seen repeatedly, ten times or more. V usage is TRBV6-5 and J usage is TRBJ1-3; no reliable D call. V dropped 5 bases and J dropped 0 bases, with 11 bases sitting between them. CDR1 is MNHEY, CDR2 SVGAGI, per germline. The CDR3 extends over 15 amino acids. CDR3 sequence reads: CASSRTGSSGNTIYF. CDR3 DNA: TGTGCCAGCAGTCGGACGGGGAGCTCTGGAAACACCATATATTTT.

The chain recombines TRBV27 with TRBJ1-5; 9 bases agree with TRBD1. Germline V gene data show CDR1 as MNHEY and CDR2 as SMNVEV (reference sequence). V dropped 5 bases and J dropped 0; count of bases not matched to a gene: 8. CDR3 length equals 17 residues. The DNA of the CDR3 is TGTGCCAGCAGTCCCAGGGACAGGGTCCATAGCAATCAGCCCCAGCATTTT. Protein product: CASSPRDRVHSNQPQHF.

CDR3 bases: TGTGCCACTTATAGGAGAGCCACCGGGGAGCTGTTTTTT. Protein sequence: CATYRRATGELFF. This chain joins TRBV3-1 (or the pseudogene TRBV3-2) and TRBJ2-2; D unclear. The CDR3 runs to 13 residues. V shed 10 bases and J shed 4 bases, with 13 bases lying between them. Per germline, CDR1 LGHDT and CDR2 YNNKEL (reference sequence).

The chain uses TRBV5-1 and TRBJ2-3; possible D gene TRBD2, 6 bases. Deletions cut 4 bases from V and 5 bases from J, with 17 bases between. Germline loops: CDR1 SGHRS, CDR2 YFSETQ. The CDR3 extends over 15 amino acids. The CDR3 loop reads CASSPGLLTRDTQYF. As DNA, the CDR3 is TGCGCCAGCAGCCCGGGACTCCTCACCCGAGATACGCAGTATTTT.

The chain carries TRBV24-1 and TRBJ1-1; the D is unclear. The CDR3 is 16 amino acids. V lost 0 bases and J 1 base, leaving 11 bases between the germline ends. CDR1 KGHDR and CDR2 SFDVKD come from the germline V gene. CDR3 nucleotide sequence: TGTGCCACCAGTGATTTGCTTATGGTCGGGAACACTGAAGCTTTCTTT. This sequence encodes CATSDLLMVGNTEAFF.

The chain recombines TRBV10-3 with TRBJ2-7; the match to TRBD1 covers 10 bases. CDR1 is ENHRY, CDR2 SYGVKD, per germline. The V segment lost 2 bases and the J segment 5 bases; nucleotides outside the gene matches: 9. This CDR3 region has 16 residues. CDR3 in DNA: TGTGCCATCAGTGAGCCCAGGGACAGGGGTCCCCACGAGCAGTACTTC. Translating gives CAISEPRDRGPHEQYF.

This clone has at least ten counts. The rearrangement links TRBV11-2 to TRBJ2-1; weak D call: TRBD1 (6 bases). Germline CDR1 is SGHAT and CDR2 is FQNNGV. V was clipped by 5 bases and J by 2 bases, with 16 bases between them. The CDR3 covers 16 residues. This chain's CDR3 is CASSGWAGVAYNEQFF. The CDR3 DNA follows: TGTGCCAGCAGCGGCTGGGCAGGGGTGGCCTACAATGAGCAGTTCTTC.

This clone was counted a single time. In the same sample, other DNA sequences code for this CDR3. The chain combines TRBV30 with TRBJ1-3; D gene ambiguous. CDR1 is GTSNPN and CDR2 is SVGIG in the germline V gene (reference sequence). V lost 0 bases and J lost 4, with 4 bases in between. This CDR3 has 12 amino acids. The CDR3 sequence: CAWSVRGNTIYF. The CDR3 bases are TGTGCCTGGAGTGTGAGGGGAAACACCATATATTTT.